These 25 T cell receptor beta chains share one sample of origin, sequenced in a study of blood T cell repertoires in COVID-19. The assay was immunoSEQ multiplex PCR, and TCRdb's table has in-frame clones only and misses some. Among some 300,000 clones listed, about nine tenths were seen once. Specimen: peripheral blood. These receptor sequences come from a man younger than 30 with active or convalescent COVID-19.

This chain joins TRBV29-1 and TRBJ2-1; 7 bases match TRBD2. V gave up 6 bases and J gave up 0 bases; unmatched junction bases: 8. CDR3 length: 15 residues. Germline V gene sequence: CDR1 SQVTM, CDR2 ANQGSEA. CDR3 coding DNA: TGCAGCGTGTGGGGGGGTGCGAGCTCCTACAATGAGCAGTTCTTC. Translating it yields CSVWGGASSYNEQFF.

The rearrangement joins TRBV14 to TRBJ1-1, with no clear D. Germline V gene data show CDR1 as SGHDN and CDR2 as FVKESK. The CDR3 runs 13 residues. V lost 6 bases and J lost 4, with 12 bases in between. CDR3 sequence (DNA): TGTGCCAGCAGACGTACAGCCTCCACTGAAGCTTTCTTT. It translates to CASRRTASTEAFF.

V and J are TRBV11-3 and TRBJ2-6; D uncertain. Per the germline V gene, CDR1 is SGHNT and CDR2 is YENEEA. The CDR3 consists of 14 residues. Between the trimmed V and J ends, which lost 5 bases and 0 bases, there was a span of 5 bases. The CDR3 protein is CASSPSSGANVLTF. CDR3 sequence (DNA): TGTGCCAGCAGCCCTTCCTCTGGGGCCAACGTCCTGACTTTC.

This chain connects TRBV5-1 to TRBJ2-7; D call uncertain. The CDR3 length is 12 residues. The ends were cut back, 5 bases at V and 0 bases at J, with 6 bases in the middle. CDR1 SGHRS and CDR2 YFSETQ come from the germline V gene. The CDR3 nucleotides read TGCGCCAGCAGGGGCAACTCCTACGAGCAGTACTTC. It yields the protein CASRGNSYEQYF.

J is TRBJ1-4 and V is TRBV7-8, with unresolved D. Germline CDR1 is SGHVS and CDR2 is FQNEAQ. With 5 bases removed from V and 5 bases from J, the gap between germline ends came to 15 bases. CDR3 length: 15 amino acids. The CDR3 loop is CASSTTRWLNEKLFF. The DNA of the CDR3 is TGTGCCAGCAGCACCACCCGGTGGTTAAATGAAAAACTGTTTTTT.

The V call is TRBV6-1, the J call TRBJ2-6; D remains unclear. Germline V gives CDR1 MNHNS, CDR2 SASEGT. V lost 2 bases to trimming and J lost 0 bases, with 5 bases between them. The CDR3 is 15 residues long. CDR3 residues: CASSEFRSGANVLTF. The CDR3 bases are TGTGCCAGCAGTGAATTCCGCTCTGGGGCCAACGTCCTGACTTTC.

CDR3 amino acids: CASSTGNTGDEQYF. CDR3 DNA: TGTGCCAGCAGCACCGGAAATACAGGGGACGAGCAGTACTTC. The chain links TRBV11-2 to TRBJ2-7, with TRBD1 matching over 7 bases. Trimming took 5 bases from V and 5 from J; bases not matched to a gene: 9. Germline V gene data show CDR1 as SGHAT and CDR2 as FQNNGV. There are 14 residues in the CDR3.

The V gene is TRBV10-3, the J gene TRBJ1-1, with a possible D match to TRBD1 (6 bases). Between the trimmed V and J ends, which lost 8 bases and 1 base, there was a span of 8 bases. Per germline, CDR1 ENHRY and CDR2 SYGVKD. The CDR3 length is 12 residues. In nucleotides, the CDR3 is TGTGCCATCCAGGGGCCGAACACTGAAGCTTTCTTT. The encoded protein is CAIQGPNTEAFF.

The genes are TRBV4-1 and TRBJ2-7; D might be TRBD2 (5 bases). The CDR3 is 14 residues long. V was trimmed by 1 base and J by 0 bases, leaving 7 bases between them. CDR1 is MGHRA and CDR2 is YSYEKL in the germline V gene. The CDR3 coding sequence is TGCGCCAGCAGCCAAGTTCGGGGCTCCTACGAGCAGTACTTC. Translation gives CASSQVRGSYEQYF.

CDR3 sequence reads: CASSFSVSGNTIYF. Here the CDR3 DNA reads TGTGCCAGCAGCTTCTCGGTGTCTGGAAACACCATATATTTT. The V gene is TRBV11-2, the J gene TRBJ1-3; D not resolved. Trimming cost V 3 bases and J 1 base, with 7 bases left between them. Per the germline V gene, CDR1 is SGHAT and CDR2 is FQNNGV. CDR3 length: 14 amino acids.

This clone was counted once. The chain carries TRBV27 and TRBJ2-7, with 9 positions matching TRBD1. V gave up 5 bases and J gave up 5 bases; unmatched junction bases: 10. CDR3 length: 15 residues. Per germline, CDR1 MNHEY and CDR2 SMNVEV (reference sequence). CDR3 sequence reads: CASSPGTGITHEQYF. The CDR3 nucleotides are TGTGCCAGCAGTCCAGGGACAGGGATCACCCACGAGCAGTACTTC.

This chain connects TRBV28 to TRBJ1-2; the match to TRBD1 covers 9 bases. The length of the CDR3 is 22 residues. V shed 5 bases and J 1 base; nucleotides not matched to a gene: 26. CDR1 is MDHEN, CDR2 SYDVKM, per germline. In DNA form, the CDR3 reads TGTGCCAGCAGTGGGCTTCACCGGGACAGGGCGACCACCCGCACTCTTAACTATGGCTACACCTTC. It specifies CASSGLHRDRATTRTLNYGYTF.

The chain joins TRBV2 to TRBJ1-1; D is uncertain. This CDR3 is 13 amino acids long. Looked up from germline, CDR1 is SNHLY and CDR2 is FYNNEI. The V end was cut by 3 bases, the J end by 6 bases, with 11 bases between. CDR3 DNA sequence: TGTGCCAGCAGTGACGAGGCGTGGGCTGAAGCTTTCTTT. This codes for CASSDEAWAEAFF.

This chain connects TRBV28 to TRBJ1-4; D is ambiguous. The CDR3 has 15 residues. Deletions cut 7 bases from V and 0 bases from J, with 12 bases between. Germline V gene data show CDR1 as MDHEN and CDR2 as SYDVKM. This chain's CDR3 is CASNSPKATNEKLFF. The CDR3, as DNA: TGTGCCAGCAACTCCCCTAAAGCAACTAATGAAAAACTGTTTTTT.

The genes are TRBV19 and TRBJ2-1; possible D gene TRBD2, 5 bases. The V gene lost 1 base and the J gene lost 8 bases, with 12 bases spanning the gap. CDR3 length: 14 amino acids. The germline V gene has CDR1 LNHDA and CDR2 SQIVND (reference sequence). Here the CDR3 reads CASSIVTGVHEQFF. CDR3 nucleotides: TGTGCCAGTAGTATAGTAACCGGGGTCCATGAGCAGTTCTTC.

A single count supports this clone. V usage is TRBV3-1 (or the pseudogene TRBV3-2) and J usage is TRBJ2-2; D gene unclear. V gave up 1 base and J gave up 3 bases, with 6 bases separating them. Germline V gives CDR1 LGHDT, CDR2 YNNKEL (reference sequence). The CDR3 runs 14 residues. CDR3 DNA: TGTGCCAGCAGCCAAGTCTATGACACCGGGGAGCTGTTTTTT. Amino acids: CASSQVYDTGELFF.

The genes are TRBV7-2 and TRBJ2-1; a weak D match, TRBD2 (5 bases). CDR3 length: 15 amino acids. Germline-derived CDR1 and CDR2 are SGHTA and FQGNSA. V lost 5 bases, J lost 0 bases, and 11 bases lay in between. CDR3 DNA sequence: TGTGCCAGCAGCCGGGGAGCAGGCTCCTACAATGAGCAGTTCTTC. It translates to CASSRGAGSYNEQFF.

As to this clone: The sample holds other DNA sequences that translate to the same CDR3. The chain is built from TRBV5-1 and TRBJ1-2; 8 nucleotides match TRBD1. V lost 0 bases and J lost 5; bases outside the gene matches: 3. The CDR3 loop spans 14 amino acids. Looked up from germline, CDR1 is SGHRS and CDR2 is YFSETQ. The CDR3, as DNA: TGCGCCAGCAGCTTGGGCCAGGGGGCTTATGGCTACACCTTC. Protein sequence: CASSLGQGAYGYTF.

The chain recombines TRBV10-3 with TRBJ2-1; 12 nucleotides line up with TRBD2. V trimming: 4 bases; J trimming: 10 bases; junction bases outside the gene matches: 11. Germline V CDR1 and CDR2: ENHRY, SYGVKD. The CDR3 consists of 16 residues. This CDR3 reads CAISVTSGRNGGEQFF. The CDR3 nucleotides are TGTGCCATCAGTGTGACTAGCGGGAGAAACGGGGGCGAGCAGTTCTTC.

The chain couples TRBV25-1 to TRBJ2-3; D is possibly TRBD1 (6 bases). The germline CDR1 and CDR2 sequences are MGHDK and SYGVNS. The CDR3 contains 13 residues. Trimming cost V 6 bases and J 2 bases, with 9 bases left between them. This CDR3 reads CASRGAVTDTQYF. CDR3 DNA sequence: TGTGCCAGCAGGGGGGCCGTCACAGATACGCAGTATTTT.

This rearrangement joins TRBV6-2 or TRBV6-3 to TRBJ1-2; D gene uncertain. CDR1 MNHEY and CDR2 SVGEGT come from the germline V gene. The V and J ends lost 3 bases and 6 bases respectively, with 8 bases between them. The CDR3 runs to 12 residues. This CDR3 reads CASSYPEDGYTF. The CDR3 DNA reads TGTGCCAGCAGTTATCCTGAGGATGGCTACACCTTC.

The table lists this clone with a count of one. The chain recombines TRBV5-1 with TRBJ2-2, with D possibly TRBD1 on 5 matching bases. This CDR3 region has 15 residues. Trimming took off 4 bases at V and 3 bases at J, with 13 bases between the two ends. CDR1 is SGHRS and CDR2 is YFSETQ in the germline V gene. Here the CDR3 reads CASSRAIGDTGELFF. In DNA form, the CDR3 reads TGCGCCAGCAGCAGGGCGATAGGGGACACCGGGGAGCTGTTTTTT.

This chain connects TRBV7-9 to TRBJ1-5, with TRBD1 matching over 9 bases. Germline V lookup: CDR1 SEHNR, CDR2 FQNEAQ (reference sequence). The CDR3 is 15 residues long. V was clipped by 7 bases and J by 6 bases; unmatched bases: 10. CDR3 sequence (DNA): TGTGCCAGCACAAGTGGGACAGGGAGTATTCAGCCCCAGCATTTT. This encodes CASTSGTGSIQPQHF.

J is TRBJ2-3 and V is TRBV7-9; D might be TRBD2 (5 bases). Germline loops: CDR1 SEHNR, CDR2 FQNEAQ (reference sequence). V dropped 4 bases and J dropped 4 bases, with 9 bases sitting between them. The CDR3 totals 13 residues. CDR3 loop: CASSSSTADTQYF. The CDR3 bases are TGTGCCAGCAGCTCTAGCACCGCAGATACGCAGTATTTT.

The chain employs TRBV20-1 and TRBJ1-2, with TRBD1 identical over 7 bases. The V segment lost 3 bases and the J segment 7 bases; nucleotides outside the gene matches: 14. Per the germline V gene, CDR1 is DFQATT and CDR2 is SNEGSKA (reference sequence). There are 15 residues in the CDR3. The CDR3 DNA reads TGCAGTGCTAGTGGAGGGTACAGGGGTGGTTTTGGCTACACCTTC. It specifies CSASGGYRGGFGYTF.